The rows below give T cell receptor beta chains drawn from one sample of a study of T cell changes during pregnancy in multiple sclerosis. Repertoires were generated with immunoSEQ multiplex PCR, while TCRdb's copy carries only in-frame clones and drops some. Of tens of thousands of clones in the sample, approximately 95% are singletons; the top ten hold roughly 1%. The sample consisted of peripheral blood, taken in the first trimester of pregnancy. These receptors originate from a female donor with multiple sclerosis, enrolled in a pregnancy study. Both conserved end residues are part of each CDR3.

>TRBJ2-2|TRBV6-6
CASSYGGGELFF
>TRBJ1-1|TRBV18
CASSPWSRDLNTEAFF
>TRBJ1-6|TRBV19
CASKGQSNYNSPLHF
>TRBJ2-7|TRBV19
CASSITPSSSGRTYEQYF
>TRBJ2-7|TRBV14
CASSQVRGGASYEQYF
>TRBJ2-1|TRBV7-8
CASSSTSGGYYNEQFF
>TRBJ2-6|TRBV6-5
CASSYSSPGGANVLTF
>TRBJ1-5|TRBV5-5
CASSLEGYGSQPQHF
>TRBJ1-1|TRBV11-2
CASSHFGALNTEAFF
>TRBJ2-7|TRBV18
CASSPSSGSLAEQYF
>TRBJ2-7|TRBV6-5
CASSTGLAGYEQYF
>TRBJ2-1|TRBV30
CAWSLDSNNEQFF
>TRBJ2-7|TRBV6-1
CASSPTDGSSYEQYF
>TRBJ2-7|TRBV9
CASSEDRGSYEQYF
>TRBJ1-4|TRBV27
CASIPGFSATNEKLFF
>TRBJ2-5|TRBV7-2
CASSFLAGGLETQYF
>TRBJ1-1|TRBV5-6
CASSLKEGLGTEAFF
>TRBJ1-1|TRBV5-1
CASSPQGALEAFF
>TRBJ2-7|TRBV9
CASSVAPVVAGVSYEQYF
>TRBJ2-6|TRBV27
CASSFDNSGANVLTF
>TRBJ2-1|TRBV2
CASSSLAIFYNEQFF
>TRBJ2-2|TRBV6-5
CASSSTGVGTGELFF
>TRBJ1-1|TRBV27
CASSFTMNTEAFF
>TRBJ2-1|TRBV28
CASGGRAYNEQFF
>TRBJ1-5|TRBV5-1
CASSLRTGGDQPQHF
>TRBJ2-7|TRBV5-1
CASSLAPSLSEQYF
>TRBJ2-2|TRBV19
CASSSWTGEVTGELFF
>TRBJ1-6|TRBV14
CASSPGLRGLNSPLHF
>TRBJ1-3|TRBV7-6
CASSQMEHRTFSGNTIYF
>TRBJ1-3|TRBV7-9
CASSLLLGHTIYF
>TRBJ2-1|TRBV7-3
CASSPHLGRNNEQFF
>TRBJ2-1|TRBV2
CASSGDYPRGNEQFF